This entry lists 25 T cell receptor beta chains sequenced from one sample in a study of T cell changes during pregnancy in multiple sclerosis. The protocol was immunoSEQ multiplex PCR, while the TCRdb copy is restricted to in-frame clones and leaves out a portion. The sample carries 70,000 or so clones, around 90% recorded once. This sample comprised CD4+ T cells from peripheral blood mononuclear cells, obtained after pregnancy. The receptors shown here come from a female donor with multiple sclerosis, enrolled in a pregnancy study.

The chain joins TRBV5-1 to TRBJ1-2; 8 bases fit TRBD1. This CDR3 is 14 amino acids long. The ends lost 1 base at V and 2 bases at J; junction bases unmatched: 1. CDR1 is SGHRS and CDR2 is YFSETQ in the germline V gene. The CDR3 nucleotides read TGCGCCAGCAGCTTGACAGGGGGGAACTATGGCTACACCTTC. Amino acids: CASSLTGGNYGYTF.

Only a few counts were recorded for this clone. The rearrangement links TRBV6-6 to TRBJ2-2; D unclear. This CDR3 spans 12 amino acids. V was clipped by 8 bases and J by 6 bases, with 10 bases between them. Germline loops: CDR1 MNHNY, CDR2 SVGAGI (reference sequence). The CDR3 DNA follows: TGTGCCAGCTCCGGTGGGCCCGGGGAGCTGTTTTTT. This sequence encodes CASSGGPGELFF.

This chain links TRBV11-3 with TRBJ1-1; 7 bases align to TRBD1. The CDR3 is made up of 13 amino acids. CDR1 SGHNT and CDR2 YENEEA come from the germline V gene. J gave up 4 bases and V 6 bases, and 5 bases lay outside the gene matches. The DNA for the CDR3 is TGTGCCAGCAGTTTACAGGGGAGCACTGAAGCTTTCTTT. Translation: CASSLQGSTEAFF.

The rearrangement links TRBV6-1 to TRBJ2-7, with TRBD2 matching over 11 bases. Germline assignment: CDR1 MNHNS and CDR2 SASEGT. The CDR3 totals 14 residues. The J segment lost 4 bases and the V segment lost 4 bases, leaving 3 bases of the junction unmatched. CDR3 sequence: CASSVIAGGYEQYF. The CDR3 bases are TGTGCCAGCAGTGTTATAGCGGGAGGGTACGAGCAGTACTTC.

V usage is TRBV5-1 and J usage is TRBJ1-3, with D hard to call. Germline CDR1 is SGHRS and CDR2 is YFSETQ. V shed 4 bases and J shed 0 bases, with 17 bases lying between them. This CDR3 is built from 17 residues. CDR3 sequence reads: CASSELTRADSGNTIYF. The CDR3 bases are TGCGCCAGCAGCGAGCTGACAAGAGCCGACTCTGGAAACACCATATATTTT.

CDR3 loop: CASRLTSGGATDTQYF. The CDR3 nucleotides read TGTGCCAGCAGACTGACTAGCGGGGGGGCGACAGATACGCAGTATTTT. The chain joins TRBV6-6 to TRBJ2-3; TRBD2 matches 14 bases. Looked up from germline, CDR1 is MNHNY and CDR2 is SVGAGI (reference sequence). The CDR3 runs to 16 residues. The junction had 5 bases not matched to a gene; V was cut back by 6 bases and J by 3 bases.

CDR3 nucleotide sequence: TGTGCCAGCAGTGAAGCCCGAGGGAGATATGGGGGCTACACCTTC. Its protein product is CASSEARGRYGGYTF. The chain uses TRBV2 and TRBJ1-2; D unresolved. Trimming shortened V by 0 bases and J by 8 bases, and 16 bases separated the two germline ends. CDR3 length: 15 residues. Germline V gene data show CDR1 as SNHLY and CDR2 as FYNNEI.

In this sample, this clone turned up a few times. CDR3 bases: TGTGCCAGCAGTTACCTTGGGACTACCCCCCCACATGAGCAGTTCTTC. Translated: CASSYLGTTPPHEQFF. This chain connects TRBV6-5 to TRBJ2-1; 7 nucleotides match TRBD2. The CDR3 totals 16 residues. CDR1 is MNHEY, CDR2 SVGAGI, per germline. Trimming at V came to 2 bases and at J to 8 bases, leaving 12 bases not matched to a gene.

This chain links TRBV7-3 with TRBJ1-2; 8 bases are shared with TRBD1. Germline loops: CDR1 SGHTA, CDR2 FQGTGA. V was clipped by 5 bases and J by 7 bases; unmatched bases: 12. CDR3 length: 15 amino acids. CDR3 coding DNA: TGTGCCAGCAGCCTTTCAGCAGGGGGCGCGGGTGGCTACACCTTC. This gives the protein CASSLSAGGAGGYTF.

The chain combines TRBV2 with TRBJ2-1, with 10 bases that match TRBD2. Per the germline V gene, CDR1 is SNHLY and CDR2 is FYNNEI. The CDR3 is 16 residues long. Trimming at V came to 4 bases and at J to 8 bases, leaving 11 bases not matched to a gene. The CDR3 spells CASSAWTSGGAHEQFF. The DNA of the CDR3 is TGTGCCAGCAGTGCATGGACCAGCGGGGGGGCCCATGAGCAGTTCTTC.

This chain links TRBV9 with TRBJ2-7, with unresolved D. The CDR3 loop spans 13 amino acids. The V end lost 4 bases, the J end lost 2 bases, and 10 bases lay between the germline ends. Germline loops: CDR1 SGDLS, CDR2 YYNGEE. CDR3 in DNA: TGTGCCAGCAGCCCTCGAGGAACCTACGAGCAGTACTTC. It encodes CASSPRGTYEQYF.

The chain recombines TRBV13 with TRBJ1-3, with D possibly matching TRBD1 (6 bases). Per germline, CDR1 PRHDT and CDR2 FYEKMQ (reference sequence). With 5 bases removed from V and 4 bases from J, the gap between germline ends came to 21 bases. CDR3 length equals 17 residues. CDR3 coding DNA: TGTGCCAGCAGCGGCTACTCAGGGGTAAACGGAGGAAACACCATATATTTT. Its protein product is CASSGYSGVNGGNTIYF.

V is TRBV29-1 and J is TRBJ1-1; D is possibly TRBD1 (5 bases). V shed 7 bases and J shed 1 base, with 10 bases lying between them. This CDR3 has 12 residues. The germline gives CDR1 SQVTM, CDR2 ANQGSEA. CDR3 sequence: CSGRQTNTEAFF. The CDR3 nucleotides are TGCAGCGGTCGACAGACGAACACTGAAGCTTTCTTT.

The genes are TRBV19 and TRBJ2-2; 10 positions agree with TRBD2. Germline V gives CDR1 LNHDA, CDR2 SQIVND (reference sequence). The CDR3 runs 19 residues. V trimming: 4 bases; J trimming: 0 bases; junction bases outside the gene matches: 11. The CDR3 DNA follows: TGTGCCAGTAGTAGACGGGGACTAGCGCAAACCGCGAACACCGGGGAGCTGTTTTTT. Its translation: CASSRRGLAQTANTGELFF.

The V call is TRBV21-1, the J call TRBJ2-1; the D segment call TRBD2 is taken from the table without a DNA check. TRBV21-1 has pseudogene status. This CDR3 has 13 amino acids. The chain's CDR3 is CASSSRELNEQFF. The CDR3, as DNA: TGTGCCAGCAGCTCCCGAGAGCTTAATGAGCAGTTCTTC.

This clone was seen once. The CDR3 DNA sequence: TGTGCCATCAGCACCGGGATCAACCGGGGAAGCACAGATACGCAGTATTTT. This sequence encodes CAISTGINRGSTDTQYF. The chain uses TRBV10-3 and TRBJ2-3, with D possibly matching TRBD2 (5 bases). This CDR3 has 17 residues. V lost 6 bases to trimming and J lost 0 bases, with 19 bases between them. Germline V gene data show CDR1 as ENHRY and CDR2 as SYGVKD.

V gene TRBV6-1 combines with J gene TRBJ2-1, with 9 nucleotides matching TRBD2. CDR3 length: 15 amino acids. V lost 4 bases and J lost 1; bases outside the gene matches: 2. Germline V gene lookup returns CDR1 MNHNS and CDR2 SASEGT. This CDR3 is CASSVTSGSYNEQFF. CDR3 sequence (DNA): TGTGCCAGCAGTGTGACTAGCGGATCCTACAATGAGCAGTTCTTC.

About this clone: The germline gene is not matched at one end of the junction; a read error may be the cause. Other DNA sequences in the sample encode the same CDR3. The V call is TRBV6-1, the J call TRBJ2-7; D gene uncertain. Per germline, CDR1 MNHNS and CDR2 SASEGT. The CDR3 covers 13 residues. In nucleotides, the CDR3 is TGCGCCAGCAGTGATTGTCCCTTTTGCGAGCAGTACTTC. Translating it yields CASSDCPFCEQYF.

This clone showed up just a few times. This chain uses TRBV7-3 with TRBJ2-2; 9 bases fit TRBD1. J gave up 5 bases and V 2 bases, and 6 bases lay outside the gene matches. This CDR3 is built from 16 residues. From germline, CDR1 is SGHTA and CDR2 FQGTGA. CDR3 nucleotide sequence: TGTGCCAGCAGCTTAGGACAGGGGATAAGAACCGGGGAGCTGTTTTTT. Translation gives CASSLGQGIRTGELFF.

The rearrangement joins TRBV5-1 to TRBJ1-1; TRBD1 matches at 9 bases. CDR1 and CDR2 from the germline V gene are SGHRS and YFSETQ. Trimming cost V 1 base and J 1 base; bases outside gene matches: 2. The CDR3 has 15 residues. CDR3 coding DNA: TGCGCCAGCAGCTTGTCGGGACAGGGGAACACTGAAGCTTTCTTT. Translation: CASSLSGQGNTEAFF.

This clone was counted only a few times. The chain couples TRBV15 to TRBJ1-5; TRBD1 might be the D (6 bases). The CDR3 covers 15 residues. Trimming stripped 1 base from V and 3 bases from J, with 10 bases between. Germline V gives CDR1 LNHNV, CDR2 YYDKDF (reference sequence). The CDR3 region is CATSRGDTYNQPQHF. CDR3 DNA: TGTGCCACCAGCAGAGGGGACACTTACAATCAGCCCCAGCATTTT.

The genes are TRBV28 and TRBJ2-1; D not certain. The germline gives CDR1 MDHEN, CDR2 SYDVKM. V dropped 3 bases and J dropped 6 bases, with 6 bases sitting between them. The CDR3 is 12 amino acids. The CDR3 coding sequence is TGTGCCAGCAGTTTCGGAGTCAATGAGCAGTTCTTC. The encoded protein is CASSFGVNEQFF.

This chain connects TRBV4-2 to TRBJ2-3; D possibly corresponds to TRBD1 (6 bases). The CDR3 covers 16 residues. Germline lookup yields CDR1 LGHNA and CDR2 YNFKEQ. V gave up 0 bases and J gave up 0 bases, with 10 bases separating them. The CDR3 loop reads CASSQDGGHSTDTQYF. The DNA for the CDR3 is TGTGCCAGCAGCCAAGATGGGGGACATAGCACAGATACGCAGTATTTT.

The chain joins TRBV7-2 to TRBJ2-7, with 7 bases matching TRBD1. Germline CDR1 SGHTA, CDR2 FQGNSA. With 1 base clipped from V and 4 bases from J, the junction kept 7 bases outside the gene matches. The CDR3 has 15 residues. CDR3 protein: CASSLGPGQPYEQYF. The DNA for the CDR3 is TGTGCCAGCAGCTTAGGTCCGGGACAGCCTTACGAGCAGTACTTC. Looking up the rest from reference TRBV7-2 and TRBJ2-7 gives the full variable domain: GAGVSQSPSNKVTEKGKDVELRCDPISGHTALYWYRQSLGQGLEFLIYFQGNSAPDKSGLPSDRFSAERTGGSVSTLTIQRTQQEDSAVYLCASSLGPGQPYEQYFGPGTRLTVT.

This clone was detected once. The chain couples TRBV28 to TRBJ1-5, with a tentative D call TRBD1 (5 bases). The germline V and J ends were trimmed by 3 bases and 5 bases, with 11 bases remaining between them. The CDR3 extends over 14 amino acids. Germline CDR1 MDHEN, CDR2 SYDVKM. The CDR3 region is CASSFVGGDQPQHF. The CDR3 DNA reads TGTGCCAGCAGTTTTGTGGGGGGAGATCAGCCCCAGCATTTT.